The clone carrying this TCR beta chain was seen only a few times. These data are taken from a study of beta chain features in type 1 diabetes. CDR1 is SGHTA and CDR2 is FQGTGA in the germline V gene. The CDR3 extends over 14 amino acids. Trimming took off 8 bases at V and 5 bases at J, with 18 bases between the two ends. The entirety of the isolated RNA underwent reverse transcription, so expressed TCRB transcripts were sequenced. Each sample of naive, central memory or regulatory T cells had, on average, about 3.6 million reads. Sequencing was performed with immunoSEQ multiplex PCR; in TCRdb, only in-frame clones are kept and a portion is missing. This sample has 900,000 or so clones; 15% to 20% occur once, and the top ten carry about 0.025%. Purities over 95% were achieved in all sorted populations.

Sequencing was carried out using naive CD4+ T cells from blood. This receptor was obtained from a woman aged 18-29 years in good health. The V and J genes are TRBV7-3 and TRBJ2-5; D is uncertain. The CDR3 nucleotides read TGTGCCAGCGCACCCGGAAGGTCGTCGGAGACCCAGTACTTC. It translates to CASAPGRSSETQYF.